The 17 T cell receptor beta chains given below trace back to one sample, sequenced in a study of T-cell reconstitution after alpha-beta-depleted transplantation in children. Unique molecular identifiers were incorporated when the TCRbeta library was constructed. From the PCR reads, TCRdb called clonotypes with MiXCR, one entry per CDR3 protein. Among roughly 220,000 distinct CDR3 sequences listed, about 8.8% were seen once. The material sequenced was PBMCs from the stem cell graft donor, taken from the stem cell graft. These receptors came from a human donor who donated a stem cell graft to a child with SCID.

This chain links TRBV20-1 with TRBJ2-7; D is undetermined. The germline CDR1 and CDR2 sequences are DFQATT and SNEGSKA (reference sequence). This CDR3 contains 13 residues. The ends were cut back, 1 base at V and 4 bases at J, with 11 bases in the middle. As DNA, the CDR3 is TGCAGTGCTAGAGTGGCGATTGGGTACGAGCAGTACTTC. This translates into CSARVAIGYEQYF.

The sample holds many counts of this clonotype. The rearrangement links TRBV20-1 to TRBJ2-1; 7 positions match TRBD2. The ends lost 0 bases at V and 2 bases at J; junction bases unmatched: 4. Germline V lookup: CDR1 DFQATT, CDR2 SNEGSKA (reference sequence). CDR3 length equals 15 residues. Here the CDR3 DNA reads TGCAGTGCTAGAGATGGGCGGGGGACCTACAATGAGCAGTTCTTC. Translating gives CSARDGRGTYNEQFF.

In this sample, this clonotype turned up many times. The chain links TRBV27 to TRBJ2-4, with no clear D. The CDR3 runs to 17 residues. Germline V gives CDR1 MNHEY, CDR2 SMNVEV (reference sequence). Between the trimmed V and J ends, which lost 0 bases and 3 bases, there was a span of 15 bases. CDR3 loop: CASSLSPYDPYKNIQYF. The CDR3 DNA follows: TGTGCCAGCAGTTTATCTCCCTATGACCCATACAAAAACATTCAGTACTTC.

The chain employs TRBV29-1 and TRBJ2-7, with D perhaps TRBD1 (6 bases). The CDR3 is 12 residues long. The V gene lost 4 bases and the J gene lost 5 bases, with 12 bases spanning the gap. Germline values: CDR1 SQVTM, CDR2 ANQGSEA. The CDR3 spells CSVGTGFHEQYF. As DNA, the CDR3 is TGCAGCGTTGGCACAGGGTTCCACGAGCAGTACTTC.

This clonotype was picked up a small number of times. The CDR3 nucleotides are TGCAGCGTCCGTGAACAGATGAATCAGCCCCAGCATTTT. Translated: CSVREQMNQPQHF. The chain is built from TRBV29-1 and TRBJ1-5; D unresolved. Germline V lookup: CDR1 SQVTM, CDR2 ANQGSEA. CDR3 length: 13 residues. V lost 6 bases to trimming and J lost 4 bases, with 13 bases between them.

This rearrangement joins TRBV18 to TRBJ2-7, with TRBD2 matching 11 bases. After removal of 4 bases from V and 6 bases from J, the junction contained 2 bases not matched to a gene. The CDR3 extends over 13 amino acids. Per germline, CDR1 KGHSH and CDR2 LQKENI. CDR3 DNA sequence: TGTGCCAGCTCACTCGGACTAGCGGGCGAGCAGTACTTC. Its translation is CASSLGLAGEQYF.

This clonotype was picked up many times. The J gene is TRBJ2-7, the V gene TRBV20-1, with 8 bases that match TRBD2. The CDR3 is 13 residues long. J gave up 2 bases and V 5 bases, and 5 bases lay outside the gene matches. Germline assignment: CDR1 DFQATT and CDR2 SNEGSKA (reference sequence). CDR3 sequence (DNA): TGCAGTGCTTCCGGGGGGGCGACCTACGAGCAGTACTTC. Amino acid sequence: CSASGGATYEQYF.

This clonotype showed up many times. V usage is TRBV10-3 and J usage is TRBJ1-6; tentatively, D is TRBD1 (6 bases). The V end was cut by 11 bases, the J end by 11 bases, with 13 bases between. There are 11 residues in the CDR3. Germline V gene data show CDR1 as ENHRY and CDR2 as SYGVKD. CDR3 in amino acids: CAPQQGPPLHF. CDR3 in DNA: TGTGCCCCTCAACAGGGCCCACCCCTCCACTTT.

This clonotype was detected many times. V is TRBV5-1 and J is TRBJ2-3, with D unclear. The CDR3 sequence is 14 residues long. The ends were cut back, 0 bases at V and 6 bases at J, with 11 bases in the middle. Germline-derived CDR1 and CDR2 are SGHRS and YFSETQ. The CDR3 DNA reads as TGCGCCAGCAGCTTGGCTCAGACCTCGGATACGCAGTATTTT. As protein: CASSLAQTSDTQYF. Combining the CDR3 with reference TRBV5-1 and TRBJ2-3 gives the whole variable domain KAGVTQTPRYLIKTRGQQVTLSCSPISGHRSVSWYQQTPGQGLQFLFEYFSETQRNKGNFPGRFSGRQFSNSRSEMNVSTLELGDSALYLCASSLAQTSDTQYFGPGTRLTVL.

The rearrangement links TRBV12-3 or TRBV12-4 to TRBJ2-5; 7 bases match TRBD1. V was clipped by 3 bases and J by 7 bases; unmatched bases: 8. The CDR3 length is 14 residues. The CDR3 coding sequence is TGTGCCAGCAGTTTCTCGCCCGACAGGGCGACCCAGTACTTC. This encodes CASSFSPDRATQYF.

This clonotype was observed at least ten times. The rearrangement links TRBV5-1 to TRBJ2-7; no clear D. V was shortened by 3 bases and J by 0 bases, with 10 bases between the two germline ends. CDR3 length: 14 amino acids. CDR1 and CDR2 from the germline V gene are SGHRS and YFSETQ. The CDR3 DNA reads as TGCGCCAGCAGCTCCCCGGACGGCTCCTACGAGCAGTACTTC. Amino acid sequence: CASSSPDGSYEQYF.

Many counts were recorded for this clonotype. The chain links TRBV29-1 to TRBJ1-2, with a weak D call TRBD1 (5 bases). Looked up from germline, CDR1 is SQVTM and CDR2 is ANQGSEA. The CDR3 length is 13 residues. The V end lost 8 bases, the J end lost 3 bases, and 16 bases lay between the germline ends. As DNA, the CDR3 is TGCAGCTACGGGAGGCAGGGTGACTATGGCTACACCTTC. The encoded protein is CSYGRQGDYGYTF.

This clonotype was picked up many times. The rearrangement links TRBV5-1 to TRBJ2-5, with 8 nucleotides matching TRBD1. Trimming at V came to 4 bases and at J to 1 base, leaving 9 bases not matched to a gene. The CDR3 is 16 residues long. Germline CDR1 and CDR2: SGHRS and YFSETQ. The CDR3: CASSADAQGVQETQYF. CDR3 nucleotides: TGCGCCAGCAGCGCTGACGCACAGGGGGTCCAAGAGACCCAGTACTTC.

At least ten counts were recorded for this clonotype. This chain uses TRBV7-2 with TRBJ1-5; D unresolved. CDR3 length equals 14 residues. With 5 bases removed from V and 3 bases from J, the gap between germline ends came to 11 bases. The germline CDR1 and CDR2 sequences are SGHTA and FQGNSA. The CDR3 is CASSVQAINQPQHF. DNA of the CDR3: TGTGCCAGCAGCGTCCAGGCGATCAATCAGCCCCAGCATTTT.

This clonotype was counted ten times or more. The rearrangement links TRBV5-1 to TRBJ1-1, with 9 bases lining up with TRBD1. CDR1 is SGHRS and CDR2 is YFSETQ in the germline V gene. With V trimmed by 5 bases and J by 1 base, 3 bases remained unmatched. The CDR3 spans 14 residues. The DNA for the CDR3 is TGCGCCAGCAGTGGGACAGGGCCGAACACTGAAGCTTTCTTT. It is translated as CASSGTGPNTEAFF. Variable domain in full (rest from reference TRBV5-1 and TRBJ1-1): KAGVTQTPRYLIKTRGQQVTLSCSPISGHRSVSWYQQTPGQGLQFLFEYFSETQRNKGNFPGRFSGRQFSNSRSEMNVSTLELGDSALYLCASSGTGPNTEAFFGQGTRLTVV.

This clonotype has more than one count but fewer than ten. The chain carries TRBV7-2 and TRBJ2-1; TRBD2 matches at 7 bases. This CDR3 spans 16 amino acids. Germline-derived CDR1 and CDR2 are SGHTA and FQGNSA. Trimming cost V 0 bases and J 3 bases; bases outside gene matches: 5. The CDR3 DNA follows: TGTGCCAGCAGCTTAGCCGGAGCGGGGATCTACAATGAGCAGTTCTTC. Protein product: CASSLAGAGIYNEQFF.

The chain combines TRBV7-8 with TRBJ2-7, with 12 bases fitting TRBD2. Germline trimming cut 2 bases from V and 3 bases from J; bases unmatched to any gene: 8. The CDR3 is made up of 17 amino acids. In germline, CDR1 is SGHVS, CDR2 FQNEAQ. The CDR3 is CASSLTRTSGGRYEQYF. CDR3 nucleotides: TGTGCCAGCAGCTTAACCCGAACTAGCGGGGGGCGCTACGAGCAGTACTTC.